This T cell receptor beta chain emerged from a study of somatic mutations in cytotoxic T cells in rheumatoid arthritis. For the study at large: A subset of V beta antibody-stained T-cell populations was isolated by flow sorting, reaching nearly 100% purity, and this subset included V beta1+ cells that went on to TCRB sequencing.

The method was immunoSEQ multiplex PCR; TCRdb's version includes in-frame clones alone and lacks a portion of them. The data contain about 14,000 clones, around 80% of them seen just once; the ten biggest clones take up around 6.7%. V lost 0 bases, J lost 3 bases, and 5 bases stayed unmatched. The CDR3 contains 16 residues. CDR1 SNHLY and CDR2 FYNNEI come from the germline V gene. Sample: CD8+ T cells sorted from blood. The TCR comes from an adult with rheumatoid arthritis. The rearrangement links TRBV2 to TRBJ2-1; 7 bases are shared with TRBD2. CDR3 nucleotide sequence: TGTGCCAGCAGTGAAGCGCGGGGAGGGTTCTACAATGAGCAGTTCTTC. Protein sequence: CASSEARGGFYNEQFF.